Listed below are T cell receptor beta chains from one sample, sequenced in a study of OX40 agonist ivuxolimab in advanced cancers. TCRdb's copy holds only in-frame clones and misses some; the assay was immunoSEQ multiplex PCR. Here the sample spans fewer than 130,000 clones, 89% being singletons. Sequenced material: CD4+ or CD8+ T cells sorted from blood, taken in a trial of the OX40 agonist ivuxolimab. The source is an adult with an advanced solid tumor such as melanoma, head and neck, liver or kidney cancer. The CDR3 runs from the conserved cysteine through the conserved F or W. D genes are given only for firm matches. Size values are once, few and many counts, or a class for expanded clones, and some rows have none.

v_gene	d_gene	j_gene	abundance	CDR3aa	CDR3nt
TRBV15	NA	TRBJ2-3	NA	CATSRDSIPTDTQYF	TGTGCCACCAGCAGAGATTCGATTCCCACAGATACGCAGTATTTT
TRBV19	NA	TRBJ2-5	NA	CASALAVEETQYF	TGTGCCAGTGCCCTCGCAGTCGAAGAGACCCAGTACTTC
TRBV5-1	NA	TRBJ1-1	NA	CASSVSTTLGVTEAFF	TGCGCCAGCAGCGTATCAACCACCCTTGGAGTCACTGAAGCTTTCTTT
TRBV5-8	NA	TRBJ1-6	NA	CASSLIGDPYNSPLHF	TGTGCCAGCAGCTTGATCGGGGATCCTTATAATTCACCCCTCCACTTT
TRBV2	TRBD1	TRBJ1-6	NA	CARRTGVNSPLHF	TGTGCCAGGCGGACAGGGGTTAATTCACCCCTCCACTTT
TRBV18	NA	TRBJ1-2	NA	CASSPTGSSFYGYTF	TGTGCCAGCTCACCTACAGGTTCAAGTTTCTATGGCTACACCTTC
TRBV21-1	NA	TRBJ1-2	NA	CASSSGQGVFGYTF	TGTGCCAGCAGCAGTGGACAGGGCGTTTTTGGCTACACCTTC
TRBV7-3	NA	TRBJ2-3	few	CASSLDSYTDTQYF	TGTGCCAGCAGCTTGGACAGTTACACAGATACGCAGTATTTT
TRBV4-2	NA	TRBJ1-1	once	CASSQSPRNTEAFF	TGTGCCAGCAGCCAGAGCCCGCGGAACACTGAAGCTTTCTTT
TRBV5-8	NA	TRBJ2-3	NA	CASSFGGIADDTQYF	TGTGCCAGCAGCTTCGGCGGGATAGCTGACGATACGCAGTATTTT
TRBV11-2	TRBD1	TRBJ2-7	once	CASSWGQGGYEQYF	TGTGCCAGCAGCTGGGGACAGGGAGGGTACGAGCAGTACTTC
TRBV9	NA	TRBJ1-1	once	CASSGDRTNTEAFF	TGTGCCAGCAGCGGAGACAGAACGAACACTGAAGCTTTCTTT
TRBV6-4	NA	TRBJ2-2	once	CASSDSGPGNTGELFF	TGTGCCAGCAGTGACTCCGGACCCGGTAACACCGGGGAGCTGTTTTTT
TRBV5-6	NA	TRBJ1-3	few	CASSPAGLSGNTIYF	TGTGCCAGCAGCCCAGCTGGTCTCTCTGGAAACACCATATATTTT
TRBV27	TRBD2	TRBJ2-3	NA	CASIVIAGGTDTQYF	TGTGCCAGCATCGTTATAGCGGGAGGCACAGATACGCAGTATTTT
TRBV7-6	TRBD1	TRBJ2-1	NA	CASRPGTGEWEQFF	TGTGCCAGCAGGCCCGGGACAGGGGAATGGGAGCAGTTCTTC
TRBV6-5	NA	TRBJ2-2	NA	CASSDEGTGELFF	TGTGCCAGCAGTGATGAAGGCACCGGGGAGCTGTTTTTT
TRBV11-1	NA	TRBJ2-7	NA	CASSFGEISYEQYF	TGTGCCAGCAGCTTTGGGGAGATCTCCTACGAGCAGTACTTC
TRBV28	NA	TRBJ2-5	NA	CASSLGLLRGAETQYF	TGTGCCAGCAGTTTAGGTCTTCTCAGGGGCGCGGAGACCCAGTACTTC
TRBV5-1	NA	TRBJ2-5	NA	CASSFAGTTEETQYF	TGCGCCAGCAGCTTCGCCGGGACGACCGAAGAGACCCAGTACTTC
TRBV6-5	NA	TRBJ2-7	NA	CASSRAPYEQYF	TGTGCCAGCAGTCGGGCCCCCTACGAGCAGTACTTC
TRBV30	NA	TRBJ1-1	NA	CAWNQAMFLNTEAFF	TGTGCCTGGAATCAGGCCATGTTCTTGAACACTGAAGCTTTCTTT
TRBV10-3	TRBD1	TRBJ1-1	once	CAIREQGLNTEAFF	TGTGCCATCCGGGAACAGGGGCTGAACACTGAAGCTTTCTTT
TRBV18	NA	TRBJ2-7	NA	CASSPQRLEAAPYEQYF	TGTGCCAGCTCACCCCAAAGATTGGAGGCAGCCCCCTACGAGCAGTACTTC
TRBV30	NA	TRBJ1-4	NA	CAWSAGVSIEKLFF	TGTGCCTGGAGTGCAGGGGTTTCGATTGAAAAACTGTTTTTT
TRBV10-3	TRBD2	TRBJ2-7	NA	CASGGEHYYEQYF	TGTGCCTCGGGGGGGGAGCATTACTACGAGCAGTACTTC
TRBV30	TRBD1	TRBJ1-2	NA	CAWGGQGRYGYTF	TGTGCCTGGGGAGGACAGGGGAGGTACGGCTACACCTTC
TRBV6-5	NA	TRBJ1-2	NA	CASSPTSLRYYGYTF	TGTGCCAGCAGCCCTACGAGCCTTCGATACTATGGCTACACCTTC
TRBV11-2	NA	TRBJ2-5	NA	CASSPRLGETQYF	TGTGCCAGCAGCCCACGACTCGGAGAGACCCAGTACTTC
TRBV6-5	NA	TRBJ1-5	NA	CASSYSGGNNQPQHF	TGTGCCAGCAGTTACTCGGGCGGAAACAATCAGCCCCAGCATTTT
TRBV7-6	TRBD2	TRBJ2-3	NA	CASGPELAGTRGTTDTQYF	TGTGCCAGCGGACCGGAATTAGCGGGAACCCGAGGGACCACAGATACGCAGTATTTT
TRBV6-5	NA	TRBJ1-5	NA	CASSAYSNQPQHF	TGTGCCAGCAGCGCGTATAGCAATCAGCCCCAGCATTTT
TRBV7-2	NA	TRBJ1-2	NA	CASSLDTLNYGYTF	TGTGCCAGCAGCTTAGACACCCTCAACTATGGCTACACCTTC
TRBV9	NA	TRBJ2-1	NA	CASSALLSDDEQFF	TGTGCCAGCAGCGCGTTATTGAGCGACGATGAGCAGTTCTTC
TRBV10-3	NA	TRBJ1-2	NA	CAAEDSRYYGYTF	TGTGCCGCTGAGGACAGTCGCTACTATGGCTACACCTTC
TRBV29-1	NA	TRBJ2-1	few	CSVEDRLATYYNEQFF	TGCAGCGTTGAAGATCGGCTAGCGACGTACTACAATGAGCAGTTCTTC
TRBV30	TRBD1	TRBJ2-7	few	CAWSRTGGSYEQYF	TGTGCCTGGAGTAGGACAGGGGGATCCTACGAGCAGTACTTC
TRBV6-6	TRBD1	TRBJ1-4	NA	CASRVTGRNEKLFF	TGTGCCAGCAGGGTGACAGGGCGGAATGAAAAACTGTTTTTT